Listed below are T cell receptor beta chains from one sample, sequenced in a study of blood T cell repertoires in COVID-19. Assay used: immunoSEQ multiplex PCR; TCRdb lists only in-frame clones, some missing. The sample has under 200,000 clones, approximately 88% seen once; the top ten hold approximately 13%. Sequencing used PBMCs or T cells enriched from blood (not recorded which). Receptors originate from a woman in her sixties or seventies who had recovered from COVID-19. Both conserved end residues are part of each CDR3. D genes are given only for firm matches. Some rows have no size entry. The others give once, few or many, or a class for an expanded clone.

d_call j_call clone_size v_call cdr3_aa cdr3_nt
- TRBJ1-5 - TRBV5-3 CARSLASGYSQPQHF TGTGCCAGAAGCTTGGCGAGTGGGTACAGTCAGCCCCAGCATTTT
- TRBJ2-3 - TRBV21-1 CASSKRDIGTPQRGTDTQYF TGTGCCAGCAGCAAAAGGGATATCGGGACGCCCCAGAGGGGGACAGATACGCAGTATTTT
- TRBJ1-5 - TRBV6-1 CASSGPRVVSNQPQHF TGTGCCAGCAGTGGCCCCAGGGTCGTGAGCAATCAGCCCCAGCATTTT
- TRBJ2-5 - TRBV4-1 CASSQDKASQTQYF TGCGCCAGCAGCCAAGATAAGGCTAGCCAGACCCAGTACTTC
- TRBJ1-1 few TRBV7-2 CASSLGQVMNTEAFF TGTGCCAGCAGCTTAGGACAGGTTATGAACACTGAAGCTTTCTTT
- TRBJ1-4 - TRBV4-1 CASSPGEWGEKLFF TGCGCCAGCAGCCCGGGGGAGTGGGGTGAAAAACTGTTTTTT
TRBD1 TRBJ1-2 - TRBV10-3 CAISDPTKGQRTESNYGYTF TGTGCCATCAGTGATCCTACAAAGGGACAGCGCACCGAATCTAACTATGGCTACACCTTC
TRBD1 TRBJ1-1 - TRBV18 CASSPLQDRGLMNTEAFF TGTGCCAGCTCACCACTCCAGGACAGGGGTCTCATGAACACTGAAGCTTTCTTT
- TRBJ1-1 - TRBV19 CASSIGTQNTEAFF TGTGCCAGTAGTATCGGGACACAGAACACTGAAGCTTTCTTT
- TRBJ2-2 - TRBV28 CASCPGGVNTGELFF TGTGCCAGCTGCCCCGGAGGGGTGAACACCGGGGAGCTGTTTTTT
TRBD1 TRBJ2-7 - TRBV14 CASSRQGPYEQYF TGTGCCAGCAGCCGACAGGGCCCCTACGAGCAGTACTTC
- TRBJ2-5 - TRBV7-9 CASGTLAGETQYF TGTGCCAGCGGGACTTTGGCGGGAGAGACCCAGTACTTC
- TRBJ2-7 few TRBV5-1 CASSGSSYEQYF TGCGCCAGCTCAGGGTCCTCCTACGAGCAGTACTTC
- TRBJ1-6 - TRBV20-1 CSASSSGAGGSPLHF TGCAGTGCTAGTTCCTCAGGGGCAGGAGGCTCACCCCTCCACTTT
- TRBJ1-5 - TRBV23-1 CASTRGEREGYSNQPQHF TGCGCCAGCACCAGGGGTGAGAGGGAGGGCTATAGCAATCAGCCCCAGCATTTT
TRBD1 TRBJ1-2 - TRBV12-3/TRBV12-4 CASSEGARGYTF TGTGCCAGCAGTGAGGGGGCGCGAGGCTACACCTTC
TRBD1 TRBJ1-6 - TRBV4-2 CASSQEGQGLGNSPLHF TGTGCCAGCAGCCAAGAGGGACAGGGGTTAGGTAATTCACCCCTCCACTTT
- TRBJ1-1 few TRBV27 CASTLTPLNTEAFF TGTGCCAGCACCCTTACCCCACTTAACACTGAAGCTTTCTTT
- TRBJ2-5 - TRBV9 CASSVDGRQETQYF TGTGCCAGCAGCGTAGATGGTCGGCAAGAGACCCAGTACTTC
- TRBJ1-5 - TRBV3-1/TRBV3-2 CASSDVSGAHQHF TGTGCCAGCAGCGACGTTTCAGGGGCCCACCAGCATTTT
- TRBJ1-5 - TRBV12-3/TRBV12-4 CASSFPAGPQHF TGTGCCAGCAGTTTCCCCGCCGGGCCCCAGCATTTT
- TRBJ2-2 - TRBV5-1 CASSLDAPGVPGELFF TGCGCCAGCAGCTTGGACGCTCCAGGGGTCCCCGGGGAGCTGTTTTTT
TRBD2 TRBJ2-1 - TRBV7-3 CASSASGTYNEQFF TGTGCCAGCAGCGCTAGCGGGACTTACAATGAGCAGTTCTTC
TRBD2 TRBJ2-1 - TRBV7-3 CASSVAGVGNEQFF TGTGCCAGCTCAGTAGCGGGAGTCGGCAATGAGCAGTTCTTC
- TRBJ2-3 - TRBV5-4 CASSEDRTDTQYF TGTGCCAGCAGCGAGGACAGAACAGATACGCAGTATTTT
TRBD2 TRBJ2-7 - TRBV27 CASSLERESYEQYF TGTGCCAGCAGTTTAGAGCGGGAAAGCTACGAGCAGTACTTC
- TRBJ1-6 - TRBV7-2 CASRQTGSPLHF TGTGCCAGCAGACAAACCGGGTCACCCCTCCACTTT
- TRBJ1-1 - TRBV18 CASSLLGDTEAFF TGTGCCAGCTCTTTATTAGGGGACACTGAAGCTTTCTTT
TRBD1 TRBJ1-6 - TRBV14 CAPRVMQGQMVSPLHF TGTGCCCCCCGAGTGATGCAGGGACAGATGGTTTCACCCCTCCACTTT
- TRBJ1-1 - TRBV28 CASRTHNRGGEAFF TGTGCCAGCAGGACACACAACCGGGGGGGTGAAGCTTTCTTT
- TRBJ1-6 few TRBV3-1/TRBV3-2 CASSQVGAANNSPLHF TGTGCCAGCAGCCAAGTAGGGGCGGCAAATAATTCACCCCTCCACTTT
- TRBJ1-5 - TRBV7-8 CASSPQGNQPQHF TGTGCCAGCAGCCCTCAGGGGAATCAGCCCCAGCATTTT
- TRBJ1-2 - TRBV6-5 CASTLAQGKRGYTF TGTGCCAGCACCTTGGCACAGGGAAAAAGAGGCTACACCTTC
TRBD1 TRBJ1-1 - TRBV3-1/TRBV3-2 CASSPDRGTAFF TGTGCCAGCAGCCCAGACAGGGGGACAGCTTTCTTT
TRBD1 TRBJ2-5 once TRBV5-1 CASSLFGQGAGETQYF TGCGCCAGCAGCTTGTTCGGGCAGGGGGCAGGAGAGACCCAGTACTTC
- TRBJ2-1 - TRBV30 CAWRANNEQFF TGTGCCTGGAGAGCGAACAATGAGCAGTTCTTC
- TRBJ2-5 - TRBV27 CASIPYRDKSYQETQYF TGTGCCAGCATCCCCTACCGCGACAAGAGCTATCAAGAGACCCAGTACTTC
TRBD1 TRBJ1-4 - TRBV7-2 CASSPDRKLEKLFF TGTGCCAGCAGCCCGGACAGGAAACTAGAAAAACTGTTTTTT
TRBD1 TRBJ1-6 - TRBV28 CASSDGQGYNSPLHF TGTGCCAGCAGTGACGGACAGGGGTATAATTCACCCCTCCACTTT
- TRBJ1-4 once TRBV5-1 CASSLWTGNEKLFF TGCGCCAGCAGCTTGTGGACTGGGAATGAAAAACTGTTTTTT
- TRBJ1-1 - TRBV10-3 CAISERVGAGGRTEAFF TGTGCCATCAGTGAACGTGTGGGCGCGGGGGGTAGGACTGAAGCTTTCTTT
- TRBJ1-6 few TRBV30 CAWSRVSSYNSPLHF TGTGCCTGGAGCCGGGTGAGCTCCTATAATTCACCCCTCCACTTT
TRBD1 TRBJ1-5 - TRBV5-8 CASSAGQGVGQPQHF TGTGCCAGCAGCGCGGGACAGGGAGTAGGGCAGCCCCAGCATTTT
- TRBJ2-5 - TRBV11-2 CASSFGGGAETQYF TGTGCCAGCAGCTTCGGGGGAGGCGCGGAGACCCAGTACTTC
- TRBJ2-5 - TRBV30 CAWTSFGTQYF TGTGCCTGGACTAGTTTCGGGACCCAGTACTTC
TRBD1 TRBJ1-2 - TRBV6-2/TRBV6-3 CASSLGTAGYTF TGTGCCAGCAGTCTGGGGACAGCTGGCTACACCTTC
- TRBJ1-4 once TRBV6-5 CASSQVLNEKLFF TGTGCCAGCAGTCAGGTCCTAAATGAAAAACTGTTTTTT
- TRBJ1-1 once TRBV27 CASASRTGNTEAFF TGTGCCAGCGCCTCGCGCACAGGGAACACTGAAGCTTTCTTT
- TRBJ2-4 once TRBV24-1 CATSEVGGLAKNIQYF TGTGCCACCAGTGAAGTTGGCGGTTTAGCCAAAAACATTCAGTACTTC
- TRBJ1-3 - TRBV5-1 CASSLEGGMAGNTIYF TGCGCCAGCAGCTTGGAAGGGGGAATGGCTGGAAACACCATATATTTT
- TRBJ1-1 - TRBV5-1 CASFEPNTEAFF TGCGCCAGCTTCGAGCCGAACACTGAAGCTTTCTTT
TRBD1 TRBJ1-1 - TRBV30 CAWGYGTGMNTEAFF TGTGCCTGGGGTTACGGGACAGGAATGAACACTGAAGCTTTCTTT
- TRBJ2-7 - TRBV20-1 CSAGSGEQYF TGCAGTGCCGGCTCGGGGGAGCAGTACTTC
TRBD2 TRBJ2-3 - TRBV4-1 CASSQTALAGRTDTQYF TGCGCCAGCAGCCAAACCGCATTAGCGGGGCGCACAGATACGCAGTATTTT
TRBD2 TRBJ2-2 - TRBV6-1 CASSAFGGLAGTGELFF TGTGCCAGCAGTGCATTCGGAGGCCTAGCGGGCACCGGGGAGCTGTTTTTT
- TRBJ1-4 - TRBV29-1 CSVEGGGNEKLFF TGCAGCGTTGAAGGGGGGGGCAATGAAAAACTGTTTTTT
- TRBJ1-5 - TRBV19 CASGDRPNQPQHF TGTGCCAGTGGCGACAGGCCCAATCAGCCCCAGCATTTT
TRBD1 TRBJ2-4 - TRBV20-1 CSASSKGARYGQNIQYF TGCAGTGCTAGTAGTAAGGGGGCCCGTTATGGGCAAAACATTCAGTACTTC
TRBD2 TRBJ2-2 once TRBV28 CASTSGGGTGELFF TGTGCCAGCACCTCCGGGGGGGGTACCGGGGAGCTGTTTTTT